This TCR beta chain is from a study of blood T cell repertoires in COVID-19. The wider study: There were acute and convalescent COVID-19 samples, and they came from the United States, Italy and Spain.

This clone occurred many times. In the original workflow: Nucleated cell number was recorded as an estimate derived from reference gene primer amplification. Assay used: immunoSEQ multiplex PCR; TCRdb lists only in-frame clones, some missing. The D gene and trimming were derived from the DNA, and the V and J assignments and clone size from that table. Counted here are 150,000 to 200,000 clones, around four fifths occurring once; the ten biggest clones make up 2.9%. This receptor was taken from a woman aged 55-69 years with acute or convalescent COVID-19. The sample comprised peripheral blood.

The CDR3 nucleotides are TGTGCCAGCAGTCGCCGACCCGGGACTAGCTCTGGAAACACCATATATTTT. Its protein product is CASSRRPGTSSGNTIYF. The chain recombines TRBV3-1 (or the pseudogene TRBV3-2) with TRBJ1-3; D possibly corresponds to TRBD1 (5 bases). The CDR3 spans 17 residues. V lost 6 bases and J lost 0, with 18 bases in between. The germline V gene encodes CDR1 LGHDT and CDR2 YNNKEL (reference sequence).